This T cell receptor (beta chain) was found in a study of control samples from healthy donors and cancer patients (TCRdb year 2020). In regard to this clone: What this receptor recognizes is not known. No per-base quality is available; no much larger clone lies one base away.

Library construction relied on the immunoSEQ multiplex PCR assay. TCRdb took over this immuneACCESS table, retaining in-frame rearrangements with V and J assigned. Such tables are incomplete; in checked studies, under half of the missing clones stem from an unresolved V gene, and the remainder is unexplained. The sample yields some 130,000 clones; around 90% were counted once. 2% to 3% of the sample lies in the top ten. Sequenced sample: blood. The sequence derives from a man aged 35 to 55 in good health.

The CDR3 is CASSPSYKNIQYF. The nucleotides read TGTGCCAGCTCACCGAGCTACAAAAACATTCAGTACTTC. Recombination connected TRBV18 to TRBJ2-4; the D gene assignment is ambiguous. The cysteine opens and the phenylalanine closes a CDR3 of 13 amino acids. CDR3 DNA only is kept here, 39 bases in frame from base 1. Relative to germline, V is 3 bases shorter and J is 3 bases shorter, with 6 bases between their ends. CDR1 and CDR2 were assigned from the germline V gene as KGHSH and LQKENI. The entire variable domain, with the stretches around the CDR3 drawn from the reference TRBV18 and TRBJ2-4 proteins, is NAGVMQNPRHLVRRRGQEARLRCSPMKGHSHVYWYRQLPEEGLKFMVYLQKENIIDESGMPKERFSAEFPKEGPSILRIQQVVRGDSAAYFCASSPSYKNIQYFGAGTRLSVL.